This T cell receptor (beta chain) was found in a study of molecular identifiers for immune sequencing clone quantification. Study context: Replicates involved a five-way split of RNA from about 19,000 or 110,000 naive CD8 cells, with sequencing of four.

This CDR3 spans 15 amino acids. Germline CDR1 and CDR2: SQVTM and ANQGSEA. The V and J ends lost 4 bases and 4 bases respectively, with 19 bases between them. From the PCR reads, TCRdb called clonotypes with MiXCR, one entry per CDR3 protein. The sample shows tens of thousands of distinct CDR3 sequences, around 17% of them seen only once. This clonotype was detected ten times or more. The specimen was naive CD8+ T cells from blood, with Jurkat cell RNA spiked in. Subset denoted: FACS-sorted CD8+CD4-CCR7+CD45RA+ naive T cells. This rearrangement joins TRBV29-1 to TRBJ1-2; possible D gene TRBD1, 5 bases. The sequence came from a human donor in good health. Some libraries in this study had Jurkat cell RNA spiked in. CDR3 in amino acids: CSVASLTTESYGYTF. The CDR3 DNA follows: TGCAGCGTTGCCTCTCTAACGACAGAAAGCTATGGCTACACCTTC. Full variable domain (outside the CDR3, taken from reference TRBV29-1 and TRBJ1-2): SAVISQKPSRDICQRGTSLTIQCQVDSQVTMMFWYRQQPGQSLTLIATANQGSEATYESGFVIDKFPISRPNLTFSTLTVSNMSPEDSSIYLCSVASLTTESYGYTFGSGTRLTVV.